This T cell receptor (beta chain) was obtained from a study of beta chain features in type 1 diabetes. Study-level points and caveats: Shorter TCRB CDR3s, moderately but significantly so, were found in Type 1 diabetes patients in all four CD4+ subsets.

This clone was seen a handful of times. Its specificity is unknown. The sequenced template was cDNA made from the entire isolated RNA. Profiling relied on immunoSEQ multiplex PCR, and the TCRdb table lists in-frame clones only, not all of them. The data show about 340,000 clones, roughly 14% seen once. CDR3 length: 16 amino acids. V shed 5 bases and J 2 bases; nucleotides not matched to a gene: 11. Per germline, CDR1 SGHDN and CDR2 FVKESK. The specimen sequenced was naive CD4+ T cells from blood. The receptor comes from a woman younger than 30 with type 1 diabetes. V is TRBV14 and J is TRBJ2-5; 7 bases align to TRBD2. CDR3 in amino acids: CASSIGASGLQETQYF. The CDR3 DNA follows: TGTGCCAGCAGCATCGGGGCTAGCGGACTTCAAGAGACCCAGTACTTC.